Each of the 13 T cell receptor beta chains below was sequenced from the same sample in a study of T cell responses to AZD1222 COVID-19 vaccine. The data were produced by immunoSEQ multiplex PCR, yet TCRdb's version contains in-frame clones alone and is incomplete. The sample yields 90,000 to 120,000 clones, 91% seen once. Source: peripheral blood, taken on day 0 of AZD1222 vaccination. Receptor source: an adult in good health.

The V call is TRBV7-6, the J call TRBJ1-1; D may be TRBD1 (5 bases). The V and J ends lost 1 base and 1 base respectively, with 13 bases between them. Germline V gene lookup returns CDR1 SGHVS and CDR2 FNYEAQ. The CDR3 totals 16 residues. The CDR3 sequence: CASSLDAWDGNTEAFF. The DNA of the CDR3 is TGTGCCAGCAGCTTAGACGCGTGGGACGGGAACACTGAAGCTTTCTTT.

The chain combines TRBV5-6 with TRBJ1-6, with 7 bases lining up with TRBD1. There are 14 residues in the CDR3. Germline loops: CDR1 SGHDT, CDR2 YYEEEE. The V gene end was trimmed by 4 bases and the J gene end by 9 bases; junction bases not matched to a gene: 7. The CDR3 region is CASSSYRGLSPLHF. In DNA form, the CDR3 reads TGTGCCAGCAGCAGCTATAGGGGGCTTTCACCCCTCCACTTT.

V is TRBV18 and J is TRBJ1-5; D is uncertain. This CDR3 region has 16 residues. CDR1 is KGHSH and CDR2 is LQKENI in the germline V gene. V was shortened by 4 bases and J by 0 bases, with 13 bases between the two germline ends. The CDR3 loop is CASSRGGLHSNQPQHF. The DNA for the CDR3 is TGTGCCAGCTCACGGGGAGGGCTGCATAGCAATCAGCCCCAGCATTTT.

This clone was seen a single time. V and J are TRBV18 and TRBJ1-5, with a tentative D call TRBD1 (6 bases). Germline assignment: CDR1 KGHSH and CDR2 LQKENI. The CDR3 is 15 amino acids. Between the trimmed V and J ends, which lost 3 bases and 5 bases, there was a span of 14 bases. Here the CDR3 reads CASSPGTKWDQPQHF. CDR3 nucleotides: TGTGCCAGCTCACCCGGGACAAAATGGGATCAGCCCCAGCATTTT.

A single count supports this clone. The chain couples TRBV30 to TRBJ1-5; a weak D match, TRBD1 (5 bases). The CDR3 sequence is 13 residues long. The V gene lost 2 bases and the J gene lost 3 bases, with 8 bases spanning the gap. Germline V gives CDR1 GTSNPN, CDR2 SVGIG (reference sequence). The DNA for the CDR3 is TGTGCCTGGAGTACAGGAGTCAATCAGCCCCAGCATTTT. Its protein is CAWSTGVNQPQHF.

In its sample, this clone was seen once. This chain joins TRBV6-5 and TRBJ2-5; D is possibly TRBD1 (6 bases). Per germline, CDR1 MNHEY and CDR2 SVGAGI. V dropped 2 bases and J dropped 5 bases, with 12 bases sitting between them. The CDR3 is 14 amino acids. CDR3 sequence reads: CASSYEGVGETQYF. CDR3 nucleotides: TGTGCCAGCAGTTACGAGGGGGTAGGGGAGACCCAGTACTTC.

The rearrangement uses TRBV5-5 and TRBJ2-3, with unresolved D. The CDR3 runs to 12 residues. Germline V gene sequence: CDR1 SGHKS, CDR2 YYEKEE (reference sequence). The V end lost 1 base, the J end lost 5 bases, and 5 bases lay between the germline ends. CDR3 region: CASSLTLDTQYF. Written as DNA, the CDR3 is TGTGCCAGCAGCTTGACTTTAGATACGCAGTATTTT.

The rearrangement uses TRBV6-2 or TRBV6-3 and TRBJ1-2, with 8 bases fitting TRBD1. CDR3 length equals 14 residues. Per germline, CDR1 MNHEY and CDR2 SVGEGT. The junction had 9 bases not matched to a gene; V was cut back by 5 bases and J by 7 bases. CDR3 sequence: CASSMDRVKGGYTF. CDR3 nucleotides: TGTGCCAGCAGTATGGACAGGGTTAAAGGTGGCTACACCTTC.

J is TRBJ2-5 and V is TRBV6-5, with 9 bases lining up with TRBD2. Germline V lookup: CDR1 MNHEY, CDR2 SVGAGI. The CDR3 has 15 residues. Trimming removed 2 bases from V and 4 bases from J; junction bases left unmatched: 5. The CDR3: CASSYGGGGGETQYF. The CDR3 nucleotides read TGTGCCAGCAGTTACGGGGGCGGGGGGGGAGAGACCCAGTACTTC.

This chain connects TRBV19 to TRBJ1-1; no firm D call. The CDR3 is 14 amino acids. Trimming stripped 3 bases from V and 0 bases from J, with 8 bases between. Germline CDR1 LNHDA, CDR2 SQIVND (reference sequence). CDR3 bases: TGTGCCAGTAGTATCGCAGACGTGAACACTGAAGCTTTCTTT. Translated, it gives CASSIADVNTEAFF.

The V and J genes are TRBV19 and TRBJ1-2, with D hard to call. There are 11 residues in the CDR3. The V gene's germline CDR1 is LNHDA and CDR2 SQIVND (reference sequence). The V gene lost 3 bases and the J gene lost 14 bases, with 13 bases spanning the gap. CDR3 residues: CASSIGRAKTF. The CDR3 DNA follows: TGTGCCAGTAGTATCGGGAGGGCTAAGACCTTC. The full variable domain, completed using reference TRBV19 and TRBJ1-2, is DGGITQSPKYLFRKEGQNVTLSCEQNLNHDAMYWYRQDPGQGLRLIYYSQIVNDFQKGDIAEGYSVSREKKESFPLTVTSAQKNPTAFYLCASSIGRAKTFGSGTRLTVV.

Note on this clone: At the DNA level, this CDR3 is encoded by other sequences in the same sample as well. The chain combines TRBV15 with TRBJ2-7, with TRBD1 as a possible D gene (5 bases). Germline lookup yields CDR1 LNHNV and CDR2 YYDKDF (reference sequence). CDR3 length: 14 amino acids. The germline V and J ends were trimmed by 0 bases and 3 bases, with 9 bases remaining between them. The CDR3 DNA is TGTGCCACCAGCAGAGATCGAAGGGGCTACGAGCAGTACTTC. It codes for CATSRDRRGYEQYF.

This clone was counted a few times. The gene calls are TRBV10-3 and TRBJ1-2; 7 positions match TRBD1. From germline, CDR1 is ENHRY and CDR2 SYGVKD. V shed 4 bases and J 2 bases; nucleotides not matched to a gene: 13. This CDR3 is built from 17 residues. The CDR3 region is CAISVPGQTEGNYGYTF. The CDR3 DNA sequence: TGTGCCATCAGTGTACCGGGACAGACCGAGGGGAACTATGGCTACACCTTC.